This passage covers 14 T cell receptor beta chains from one sample sequenced in a study of blood T cells in healthy people across ages. Primed by a sample-barcoded 5' primer and a J-beta primer mix, a second PCR proceeded for about 6 to 11 cycles. Via MiXCR, TCRdb re-called the 5' RACE reads, giving one row per CDR3 protein. The data hold some 710,000 distinct CDR3 sequences, with around 50% observed a single time. Sample: blood. These receptors were obtained from a man older than 75 in good health.

The chain carries TRBV20-1 and TRBJ2-3; 8 nucleotides match TRBD1. The V gene's germline CDR1 is DFQATT and CDR2 SNEGSKA (reference sequence). Germline trimming cut 7 bases from V and 0 bases from J; bases unmatched to any gene: 12. The CDR3 covers 16 residues. CDR3 sequence reads: CSVRTGMSISTDTQYF. DNA of the CDR3: TGCAGTGTTCGGACAGGGATGTCGATAAGCACAGATACGCAGTATTTT.

The V and J genes are TRBV7-2 and TRBJ2-1; D unresolved. Germline CDR1 is SGHTA and CDR2 is FQGNSA. The CDR3 spans 14 residues. V lost 0 bases and J lost 7, with 10 bases in between. CDR3 region: CASSLALPRNEQFF. DNA for the CDR3: TGTGCCAGCAGCTTAGCGTTACCGCGGAATGAGCAGTTCTTC.

V and J are TRBV6-2 or TRBV6-3 and TRBJ1-1, with no clear D. V lost 2 bases and J lost 0, with 7 bases in between. CDR3 length: 14 residues. Germline CDR1 is MNHEY and CDR2 is SVGEGT. The CDR3 here is CASSYAAVNTEAFF. The CDR3 coding sequence is TGTGCCAGCAGTTACGCCGCAGTGAACACTGAAGCTTTCTTT.

The chain employs TRBV29-1 and TRBJ1-1, with no clear D. The CDR3 loop spans 14 amino acids. The V gene lost 6 bases and the J gene lost 1 base, with 15 bases spanning the gap. From germline, CDR1 is SQVTM and CDR2 ANQGSEA. CDR3 sequence: CSVGKGPKNTEAFF. CDR3 bases: TGCAGCGTGGGGAAGGGCCCCAAGAACACTGAAGCTTTCTTT.

The chain employs TRBV12-3 or TRBV12-4 and TRBJ2-2; D ambiguous. V gave up 2 bases and J gave up 5 bases, with 6 bases separating them. The CDR3 is 13 residues long. The CDR3, as DNA: TGTGCCAGCAGTTTAATAAAAACCGGGGAGCTGTTTTTT. This translates into CASSLIKTGELFF.

This clonotype showed up just a few times. The chain has TRBV20-1 and TRBJ2-5; TRBD2 is a possible D gene (5 bases). The germline V gene encodes CDR1 DFQATT and CDR2 SNEGSKA (reference sequence). This CDR3 is built from 15 residues. Between the trimmed V and J ends, which lost 2 bases and 1 base, there was a span of 14 bases. The CDR3 reads CSARNIGELQETQYF. The CDR3 DNA sequence: TGCAGTGCTAGAAACATCGGGGAACTCCAAGAGACCCAGTACTTC.

This clonotype was recorded a few times. This sequence joins TRBV11-1 and TRBJ1-1; D gene unclear. Germline-derived CDR1 and CDR2 are SGHAT and FQDESV (reference sequence). V gave up 1 base and J gave up 0 bases, with 12 bases separating them. This CDR3 spans 16 amino acids. CDR3 residues: CASSLDPGVMNTEAFF. In DNA, the CDR3 is TGTGCCAGCAGCTTAGACCCAGGAGTTATGAACACTGAAGCTTTCTTT.

This clonotype was seen only a few times. This sequence joins TRBV27 and TRBJ2-1, with D possibly matching TRBD2 (6 bases). The J call may not be correct, given that the DNA end is closer to TRBJ2-7. Germline V CDR1 and CDR2: MNHEY, SMNVEV (reference sequence). The CDR3 is 16 amino acids. This chain's CDR3 is CASTTLTGGTYNEQYF. CDR3 coding DNA: TGTGCCAGCACCACACTTACTGGGGGGACCTACAATGAGCAGTACTTC.

This clonotype appeared once. The chain employs TRBV5-5 and TRBJ2-6; 7 nucleotides agree with TRBD1. The CDR3 covers 16 residues. The germline gives CDR1 SGHKS, CDR2 YYEKEE (reference sequence). The trim removed 4 bases at V and 0 bases at J, leaving 4 bases unmatched. In nucleotides, the CDR3 is TGTGCCAGCAGCCCGGGACAGCACTCTGGGGCCAACGTCCTGACTTTC. Its protein is CASSPGQHSGANVLTF.

CDR3 sequence: CASSLSGTRETQYF. In DNA, the CDR3 is TGTGCCAGCAGCTTAAGCGGGACCAGGGAGACCCAGTACTTC. The chain combines TRBV7-3 with TRBJ2-5; maybe TRBD2 (6 bases). V was clipped by 1 base and J by 5 bases, with 11 bases between them. Germline V lookup: CDR1 SGHTA, CDR2 FQGTGA. The CDR3 runs 14 residues. Drawing the rest from reference TRBV7-3 and TRBJ2-5, the complete variable domain is GAGVSQTPSNKVTEKGKYVELRCDPISGHTALYWYRQSLGQGPEFLIYFQGTGAADDSGLPNDRFFAVRPEGSVSTLKIQRTERGDSAVYLCASSLSGTRETQYFGPGTRLLVL.

This clonotype was found a few times. V and J are TRBV6-6 and TRBJ2-1; 7 bases fit TRBD1. Germline lookup yields CDR1 MNHNY and CDR2 SVGAGI (reference sequence). Trimming removed 6 bases from V and 3 bases from J; junction bases left unmatched: 5. The CDR3 runs to 14 residues. CDR3 bases: TGTGCCAGCAGAAGGACAGGTGACTACAATGAGCAGTTCTTC. It yields the protein CASRRTGDYNEQFF.

The V call is TRBV29-1, the J call TRBJ1-1, with D unclear. V lost 6 bases, J lost 8 bases, and 10 bases lay in between. Germline V gene data show CDR1 as SQVTM and CDR2 as ANQGSEA. The CDR3 contains 10 residues. The DNA for the CDR3 is TGCAGCGTGAGTGCTGCGGAAGCTTTCTTT. It encodes CSVSAAEAFF.

This clonotype has just one count. One end of the junction varies from germline; a read error may be responsible. The chain links TRBV18 to TRBJ2-1; 8 positions agree with TRBD1. Per the germline V gene, CDR1 is KGHSH and CDR2 is LQKENI. The CDR3 is made up of 13 amino acids. The CDR3 DNA reads as TGTGCCAGCGCACCGGGACAGGTCAATGAGCAGTTCTTC. This codes for CASAPGQVNEQFF.

A few counts support this clonotype. The chain has TRBV28 and TRBJ2-7; 8 bases align to TRBD2. V lost 5 bases, J lost 2 bases, and 8 bases stayed unmatched. This CDR3 is built from 15 residues. CDR1 is MDHEN and CDR2 is SYDVKM in the germline V gene. CDR3 DNA: TGTGCCAGCAGTCCCCCCCGGGAGGGCCCCTACGAGCAGTACTTC. This translates into CASSPPREGPYEQYF.